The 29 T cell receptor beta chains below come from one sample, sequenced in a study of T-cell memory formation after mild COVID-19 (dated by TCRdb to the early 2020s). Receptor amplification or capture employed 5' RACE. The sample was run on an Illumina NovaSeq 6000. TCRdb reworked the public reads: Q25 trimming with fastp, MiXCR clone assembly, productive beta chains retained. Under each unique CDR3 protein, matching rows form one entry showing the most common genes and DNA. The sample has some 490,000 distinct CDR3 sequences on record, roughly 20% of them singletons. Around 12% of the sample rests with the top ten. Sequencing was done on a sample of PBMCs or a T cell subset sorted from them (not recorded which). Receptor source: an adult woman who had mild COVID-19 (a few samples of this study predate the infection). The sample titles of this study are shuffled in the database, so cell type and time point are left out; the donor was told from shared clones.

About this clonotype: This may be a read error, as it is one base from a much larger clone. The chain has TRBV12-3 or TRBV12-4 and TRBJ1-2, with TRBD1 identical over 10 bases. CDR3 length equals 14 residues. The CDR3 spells CSSSLDRGKSGYTF. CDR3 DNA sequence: TGTTCCAGCAGTTTGGACAGGGGGAAGAGTGGCTACACCTTC.

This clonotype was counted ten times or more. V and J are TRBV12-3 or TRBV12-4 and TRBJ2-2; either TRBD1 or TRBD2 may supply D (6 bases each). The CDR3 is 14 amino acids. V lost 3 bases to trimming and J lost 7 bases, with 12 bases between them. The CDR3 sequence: CASSLYREVGELFF. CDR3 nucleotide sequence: TGTGCCAGCAGTTTGTACAGGGAGGTCGGGGAGCTGTTTTTT.

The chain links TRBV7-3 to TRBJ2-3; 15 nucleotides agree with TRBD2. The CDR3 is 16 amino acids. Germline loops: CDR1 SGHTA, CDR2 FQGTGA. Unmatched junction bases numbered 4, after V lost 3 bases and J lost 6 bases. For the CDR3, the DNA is TGTGCCAGCAGCTTGGGGACTAGCGGGGGGTTTGATACGCAGTATTTT. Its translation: CASSLGTSGGFDTQYF.

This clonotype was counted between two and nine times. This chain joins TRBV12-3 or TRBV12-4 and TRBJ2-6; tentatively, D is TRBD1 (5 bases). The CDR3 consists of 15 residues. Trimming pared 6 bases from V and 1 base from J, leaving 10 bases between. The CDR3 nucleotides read TGTGCCAGCAGACCCGACAGTTCTGGGGCCAACGTCCTGACTTTC. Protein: CASRPDSSGANVLTF.

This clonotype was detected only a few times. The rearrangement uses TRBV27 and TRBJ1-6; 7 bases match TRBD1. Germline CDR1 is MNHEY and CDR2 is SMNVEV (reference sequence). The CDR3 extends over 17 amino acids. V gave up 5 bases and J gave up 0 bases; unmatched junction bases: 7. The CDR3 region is CASSPDRASSYNSPLHF. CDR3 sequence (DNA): TGTGCCAGCAGTCCCGACAGGGCGAGCTCCTATAATTCACCCCTCCACTTT.

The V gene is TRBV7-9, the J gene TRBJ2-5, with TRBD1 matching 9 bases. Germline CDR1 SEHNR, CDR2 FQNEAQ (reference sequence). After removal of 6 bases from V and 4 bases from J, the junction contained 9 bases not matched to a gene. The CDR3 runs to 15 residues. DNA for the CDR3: TGTGCCAGCAGTCCCCCGGGACAGGGACGAGAGACCCAGTACTTC. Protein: CASSPPGQGRETQYF.

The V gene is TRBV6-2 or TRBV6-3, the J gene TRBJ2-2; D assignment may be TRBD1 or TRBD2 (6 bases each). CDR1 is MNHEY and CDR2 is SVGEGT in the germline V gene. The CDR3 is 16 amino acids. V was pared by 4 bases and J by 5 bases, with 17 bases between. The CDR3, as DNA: TGTGCCAGCAGTTCGGCTTTGGGGGGCAGGACCGGGGAGCTGTTTTTT. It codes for CASSSALGGRTGELFF.

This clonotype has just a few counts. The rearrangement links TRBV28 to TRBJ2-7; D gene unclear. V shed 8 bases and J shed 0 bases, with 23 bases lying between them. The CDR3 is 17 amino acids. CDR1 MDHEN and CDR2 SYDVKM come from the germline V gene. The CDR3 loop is CASSFNPSPTPSYEQYF. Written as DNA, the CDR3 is TGTGCCAGCTCCTTTAACCCCAGCCCCACCCCCTCCTACGAGCAGTACTTC. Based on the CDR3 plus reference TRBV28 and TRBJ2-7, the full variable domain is DVKVTQSSRYLVKRTGEKVFLECVQDMDHENMFWYRQDPGLGLRLIYFSYDVKMKEKGDIPEGYSVSREKKERFSLILESASTNQTSMYLCASSFNPSPTPSYEQYFGPGTRLTVT.

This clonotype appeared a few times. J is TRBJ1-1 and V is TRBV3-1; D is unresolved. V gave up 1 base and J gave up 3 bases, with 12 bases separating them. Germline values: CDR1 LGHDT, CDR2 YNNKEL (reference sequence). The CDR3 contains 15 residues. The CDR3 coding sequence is TGTGCCAGCAGCCAAGGTTGGGTAGGGTACACTGAAGCTTTCTTT. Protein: CASSQGWVGYTEAFF.

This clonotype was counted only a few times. As DNA, the CDR3 is TGTGCCAGCAGTTTCATCTCTAGCGGGGCTCCGCTTAGCACAGATACGCAGTATTTT. It translates to CASSFISSGAPLSTDTQYF. The rearrangement links TRBV12-3 or TRBV12-4 to TRBJ2-3, with 9 bases fitting TRBD2. The trim removed 3 bases at V and 0 bases at J, leaving 13 bases unmatched. The CDR3 length is 19 residues.

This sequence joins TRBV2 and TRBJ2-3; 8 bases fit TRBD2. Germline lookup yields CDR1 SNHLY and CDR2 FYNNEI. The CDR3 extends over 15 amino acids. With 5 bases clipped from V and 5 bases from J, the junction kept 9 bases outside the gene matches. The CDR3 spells CASSPVRGGLDTQYF. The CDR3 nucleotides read TGTGCCAGCAGTCCCGTCCGGGGGGGGCTAGATACGCAGTATTTT.

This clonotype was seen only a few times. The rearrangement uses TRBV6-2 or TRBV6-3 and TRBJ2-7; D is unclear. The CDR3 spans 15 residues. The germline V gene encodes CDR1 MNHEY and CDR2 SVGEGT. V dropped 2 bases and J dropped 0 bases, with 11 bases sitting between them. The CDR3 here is CASSYRWQASYEQYF. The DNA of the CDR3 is TGTGCCAGCAGTTACAGGTGGCAGGCCTCCTACGAGCAGTACTTC.

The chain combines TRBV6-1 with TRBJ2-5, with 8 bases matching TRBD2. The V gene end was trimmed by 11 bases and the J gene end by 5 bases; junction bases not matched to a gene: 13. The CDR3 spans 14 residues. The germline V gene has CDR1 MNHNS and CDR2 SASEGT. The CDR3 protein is CAGQAGDSWETQYF. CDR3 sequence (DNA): TGTGCCGGTCAAGCGGGGGACTCGTGGGAGACCCAGTACTTC.

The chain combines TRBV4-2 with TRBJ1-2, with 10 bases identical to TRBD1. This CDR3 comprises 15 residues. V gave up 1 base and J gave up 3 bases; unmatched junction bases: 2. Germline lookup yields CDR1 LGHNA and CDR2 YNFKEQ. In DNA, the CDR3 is TGTGCCAGCAGCCAAGGGACAGGGGGGGACTATGGCTACACCTTC. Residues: CASSQGTGGDYGYTF.

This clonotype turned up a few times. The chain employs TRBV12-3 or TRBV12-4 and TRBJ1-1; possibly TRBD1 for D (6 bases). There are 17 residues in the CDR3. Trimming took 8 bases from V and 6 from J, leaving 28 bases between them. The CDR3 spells CASETSNPGTSRPEAFF. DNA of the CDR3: TGTGCCAGCGAGACGTCCAATCCCGGGACATCCCGCCCTGAAGCTTTCTTT.

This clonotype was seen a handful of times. Here the CDR3 reads CASSFGQGAHNEQFF. CDR3 bases: TGTGCCAGCAGCTTCGGACAGGGAGCCCACAATGAGCAGTTCTTC. This sequence joins TRBV7-2 and TRBJ2-1, with 8 bases lining up with TRBD1. The germline V gene has CDR1 SGHTA and CDR2 FQGNSA. This CDR3 contains 15 residues. After removal of 3 bases from V and 5 bases from J, the junction contained 6 bases not matched to a gene.

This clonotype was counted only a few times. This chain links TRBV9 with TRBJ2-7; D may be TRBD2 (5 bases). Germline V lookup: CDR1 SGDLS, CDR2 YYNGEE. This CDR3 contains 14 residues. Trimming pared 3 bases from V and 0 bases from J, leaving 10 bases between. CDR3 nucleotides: TGTGCCAGCAGCGGGACTGGAGGCTCCTACGAGCAGTACTTC. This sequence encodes CASSGTGGSYEQYF.

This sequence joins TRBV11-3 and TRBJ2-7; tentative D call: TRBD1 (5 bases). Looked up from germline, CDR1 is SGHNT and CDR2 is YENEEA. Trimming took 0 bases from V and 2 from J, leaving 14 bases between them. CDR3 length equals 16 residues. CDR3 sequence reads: CASSLELSDSTYEQYF. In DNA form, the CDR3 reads TGTGCCAGCAGCTTAGAACTATCAGACAGCACCTACGAGCAGTACTTC.

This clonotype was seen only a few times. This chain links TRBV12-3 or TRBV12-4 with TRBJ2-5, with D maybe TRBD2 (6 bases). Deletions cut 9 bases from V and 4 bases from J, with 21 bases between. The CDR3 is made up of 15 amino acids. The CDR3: CASREAGRVRETQYF. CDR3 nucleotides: TGTGCCAGTCGAGAAGCGGGCAGGGTTAGAGAGACCCAGTACTTC.

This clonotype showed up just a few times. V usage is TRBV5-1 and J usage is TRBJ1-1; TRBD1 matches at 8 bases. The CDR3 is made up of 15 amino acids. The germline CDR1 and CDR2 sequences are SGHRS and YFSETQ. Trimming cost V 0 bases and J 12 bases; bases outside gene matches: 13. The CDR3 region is CASSLGGQAKTRTFF. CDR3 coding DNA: TGCGCCAGCAGCTTGGGGGGACAGGCAAAAACACGGACTTTCTTT.

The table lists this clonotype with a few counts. The DNA for the CDR3 is TGTGCCAGCAGTTTGAGCGCCCGATGGGAGGAGACCCAGTACTTC. Translated, it gives CASSLSARWEETQYF. This chain links TRBV12-3 or TRBV12-4 with TRBJ2-5, with a tentative D call TRBD2 (5 bases). V lost 3 bases, J lost 5 bases, and 16 bases lay in between. CDR3 length: 15 amino acids.

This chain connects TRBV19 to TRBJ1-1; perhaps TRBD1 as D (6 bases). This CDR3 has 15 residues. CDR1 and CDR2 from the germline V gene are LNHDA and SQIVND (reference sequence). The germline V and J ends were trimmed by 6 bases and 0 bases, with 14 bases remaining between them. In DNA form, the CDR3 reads TGTGCCAGTAGCCCCCAGGACAGTTTGAACACTGAAGCTTTCTTT. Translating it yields CASSPQDSLNTEAFF. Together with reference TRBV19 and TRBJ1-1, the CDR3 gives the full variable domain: DGGITQSPKYLFRKEGQNVTLSCEQNLNHDAMYWYRQDPGQGLRLIYYSQIVNDFQKGDIAEGYSVSREKKESFPLTVTSAQKNPTAFYLCASSPQDSLNTEAFFGQGTRLTVV.

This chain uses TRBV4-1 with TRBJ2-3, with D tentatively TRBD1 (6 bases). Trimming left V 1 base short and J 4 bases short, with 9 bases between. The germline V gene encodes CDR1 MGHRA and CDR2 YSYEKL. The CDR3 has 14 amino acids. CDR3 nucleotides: TGCGCCAGCAGCCAAGGCCCAGGGGCAGATACGCAGTATTTT. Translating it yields CASSQGPGADTQYF.

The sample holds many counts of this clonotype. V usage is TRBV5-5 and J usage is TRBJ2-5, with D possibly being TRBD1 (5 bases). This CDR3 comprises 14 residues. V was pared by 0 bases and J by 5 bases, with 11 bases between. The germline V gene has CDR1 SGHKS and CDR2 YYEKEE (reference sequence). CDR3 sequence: CASSLGAGYETQYF. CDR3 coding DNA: TGTGCCAGCAGCTTGGGGGCAGGGTACGAGACCCAGTACTTC.

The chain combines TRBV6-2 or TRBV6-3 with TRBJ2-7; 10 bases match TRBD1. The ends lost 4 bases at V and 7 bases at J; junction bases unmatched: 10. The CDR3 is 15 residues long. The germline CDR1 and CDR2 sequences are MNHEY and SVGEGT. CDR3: CASSLLGTGVGEQYF. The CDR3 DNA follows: TGTGCCAGCAGTTTGCTCGGGACAGGGGTAGGGGAGCAGTACTTC.

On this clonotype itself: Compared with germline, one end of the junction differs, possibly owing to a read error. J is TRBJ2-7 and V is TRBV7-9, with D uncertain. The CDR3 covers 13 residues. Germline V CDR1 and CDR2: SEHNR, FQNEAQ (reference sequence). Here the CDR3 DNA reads TGTGCAAGCAGCCTCGACCCTGAGGCCGAGCAGTACTTC. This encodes CASSLDPEAEQYF.

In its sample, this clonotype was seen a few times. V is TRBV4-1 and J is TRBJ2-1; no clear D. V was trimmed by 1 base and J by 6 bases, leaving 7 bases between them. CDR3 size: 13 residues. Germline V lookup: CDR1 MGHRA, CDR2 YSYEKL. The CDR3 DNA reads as TGCGCCAGCAGCCAAGCTGTGTCCAATGAGCAGTTCTTC. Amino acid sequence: CASSQAVSNEQFF.

In DNA form, the CDR3 reads TGCGCCAGCAGCTACCGCGGGGAGGTCTCCTACGAGCAGTACTTC. Translated, it gives CASSYRGEVSYEQYF. The chain links TRBV5-1 to TRBJ2-7; possible D gene TRBD2, 6 bases. This CDR3 is built from 15 residues. Per germline, CDR1 SGHRS and CDR2 YFSETQ. The V and J ends lost 3 bases and 0 bases respectively, with 13 bases between them.

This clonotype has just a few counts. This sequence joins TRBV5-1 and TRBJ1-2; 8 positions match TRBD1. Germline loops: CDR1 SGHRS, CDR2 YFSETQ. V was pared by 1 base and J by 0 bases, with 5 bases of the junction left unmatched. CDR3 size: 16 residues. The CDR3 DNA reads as TGCGCCAGCAGCTTGAGGGGGACAGGCCCTAACTATGGCTACACCTTC. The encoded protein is CASSLRGTGPNYGYTF.